These 18 T cell receptor beta chains originate from one sample sequenced in a study of siplizumab effects on memory and regulatory T cells. Generated by immunoSEQ multiplex PCR, the TCRdb table keeps only in-frame clones and is missing some. In the table there are about 64,000 clones, approximately 96% of which are singletons. The sequencing sample was made of naive CD8+ T cells sorted from blood. Source of these receptors: a human donor in good health.

This chain links TRBV4-1 with TRBJ2-3; the match to TRBD2 covers 11 bases. Germline CDR1 reads MGHRA; CDR2 reads YSYEKL. This CDR3 spans 16 amino acids. The ends lost 5 bases at V and 2 bases at J; junction bases unmatched: 6. The CDR3 sequence: CASSATSGGNTDTQYF. CDR3 DNA: TGCGCCAGCAGCGCCACTAGCGGGGGAAACACAGATACGCAGTATTTT.

V usage is TRBV15 and J usage is TRBJ1-2; TRBD1 matches 8 bases. This CDR3 comprises 14 residues. Germline V CDR1 and CDR2: LNHNV, YYDKDF (reference sequence). After removal of 3 bases from V and 7 bases from J, the junction contained 7 bases not matched to a gene. This CDR3 reads CATSSRSGQGGYTF. In DNA, the CDR3 is TGTGCCACCAGCAGTCGGTCAGGACAGGGTGGCTACACCTTC.

The CDR3 reads CASSEGLAGEQYF. The CDR3 DNA follows: TGTGCCAGCAGTGAGGGACTAGCTGGCGAGCAGTACTTC. The J gene is TRBJ2-7, the V gene TRBV6-4, with 9 bases identical to TRBD2. Germline loops: CDR1 MRHNA, CDR2 SNTAGT. The J segment lost 6 bases and the V segment lost 3 bases, leaving 3 bases of the junction unmatched. The CDR3 is 13 residues long.

This chain links TRBV9 with TRBJ1-1, with D perhaps TRBD1 (6 bases). Looked up from germline, CDR1 is SGDLS and CDR2 is YYNGEE. This CDR3 region has 14 residues. V lost 3 bases, J lost 1 base, and 10 bases lay in between. CDR3 residues: CASSAGEWNTEAFF. For the CDR3, the DNA is TGTGCCAGCAGCGCAGGGGAATGGAACACTGAAGCTTTCTTT.

V and J are TRBV19 and TRBJ2-7; TRBD1 aligns across 9 bases. Per germline, CDR1 LNHDA and CDR2 SQIVND (reference sequence). This CDR3 is 14 amino acids long. J lost 1 base, V lost 7 bases, and 5 bases had no gene match. The CDR3 nucleotides are TGTGCCAGTAACCCCGGGACAGGGTCCTACGAGCAGTACTTC. Its protein is CASNPGTGSYEQYF.

V and J are TRBV19 and TRBJ2-1, with TRBD2 matching 13 bases. The germline V gene has CDR1 LNHDA and CDR2 SQIVND (reference sequence). V trimming: 6 bases; J trimming: 7 bases; junction bases outside the gene matches: 6. This CDR3 is 15 amino acids long. The DNA for the CDR3 is TGTGCCAGTAGCCCGACTAGCGGGGGGTATAATGAGCAGTTCTTC. This gives the protein CASSPTSGGYNEQFF.

V gene TRBV6-6 combines with J gene TRBJ1-2, with a possible D match to TRBD1 (5 bases). Trimming left V 10 bases short and J 0 bases short, with 9 bases between. Germline CDR1 reads MNHNY; CDR2 reads SVGAGI (reference sequence). The CDR3 spans 12 residues. The CDR3 region has the DNA TGTGCCACCCGGGACTCTAACTATGGCTACACCTTC. It specifies CATRDSNYGYTF.

This clone appeared a single time. The chain has TRBV2 and TRBJ2-3; TRBD2 matches at 11 bases. V gave up 2 bases and J gave up 4 bases; unmatched junction bases: 11. The CDR3 sequence is 18 residues long. Looked up from germline, CDR1 is SNHLY and CDR2 is FYNNEI. CDR3 amino acids: CASSELWPSGGQADTQYF. The CDR3 nucleotides are TGTGCCAGCAGTGAACTTTGGCCTAGCGGGGGGCAGGCAGATACGCAGTATTTT. Full variable domain (missing parts from reference TRBV2 and TRBJ2-3): EPEVTQTPSHQVTQMGQEVILRCVPISNHLYFYWYRQILGQKVEFLVSFYNNEISEKSEIFDDQFSVERPDGSNFTLKIRSTKLEDSAMYFCASSELWPSGGQADTQYFGPGTRLTVL.

This sequence joins TRBV6-5 and TRBJ1-6; 7 bases map to TRBD1. There are 14 residues in the CDR3. J was trimmed by 9 bases and V by 0 bases; bases with no gene match: 2. Germline loops: CDR1 MNHEY, CDR2 SVGAGI. CDR3 protein: CASSYSAGGSPLHF. The CDR3, as DNA: TGTGCCAGCAGTTACTCGGCAGGGGGTTCACCCCTCCACTTT.

V gene TRBV30 combines with J gene TRBJ1-5; D is undetermined. Trimming cost V 0 bases and J 0 bases, with 9 bases left between them. The CDR3 spans 15 residues. Germline V lookup: CDR1 GTSNPN, CDR2 SVGIG (reference sequence). The chain's CDR3 is CAWSVRADSNQPQHF. The DNA of the CDR3 is TGTGCCTGGAGTGTTCGGGCGGATAGCAATCAGCCCCAGCATTTT.

This chain links TRBV5-1 with TRBJ1-2; D may be TRBD1 (5 bases). The CDR3 has 15 residues. The germline gives CDR1 SGHRS, CDR2 YFSETQ. Deletions cut 1 base from V and 5 bases from J, with 15 bases between. CDR3 amino acids: CASSLYDGGEYGYTF. In nucleotides, the CDR3 is TGCGCCAGCAGCTTGTATGACGGGGGAGAGTATGGCTACACCTTC.

The V call is TRBV7-8, the J call TRBJ2-5, with TRBD2 identical over 16 bases. The V and J ends lost 5 bases and 4 bases, in that order; junction bases with no gene match: 7. There are 17 residues in the CDR3. Germline V CDR1 and CDR2: SGHVS, FQNEAQ. CDR3 in amino acids: CASSPGLAGGRGETQYF. Written as DNA, the CDR3 is TGTGCCAGCAGCCCGGGACTAGCGGGGGGGCGGGGAGAGACCCAGTACTTC. Full variable domain (rest looked up from reference TRBV7-8 and TRBJ2-5): GAGVSQSPRYKVAKRGQDVALRCDPISGHVSLFWYQQALGQGPEFLTYFQNEAQLDKSGLPSDRFFAERPEGSVSTLKIQRTQQEDSAVYLCASSPGLAGGRGETQYFGPGTRLLVL.

CDR3 sequence: CASSPRTAGYLDTQYF. CDR3 coding DNA: TGCGCCAGCAGCCCGAGAACCGCGGGTTATTTAGATACGCAGTATTTT. The chain combines TRBV4-1 with TRBJ2-3; D is perhaps TRBD2 (5 bases). The CDR3 is 16 amino acids. Germline CDR1 reads MGHRA; CDR2 reads YSYEKL. Trimming removed 4 bases from V and 5 bases from J, with 19 bases in between.

This chain uses TRBV4-2 with TRBJ2-3; D ambiguous. Per the germline V gene, CDR1 is LGHNA and CDR2 is YNFKEQ. The CDR3 is 14 amino acids. With 0 bases removed from V and 5 bases from J, the gap between germline ends came to 9 bases. The CDR3 loop is CASSQDSAVDTQYF. CDR3 in DNA: TGTGCCAGCAGCCAAGATTCTGCGGTAGATACGCAGTATTTT.

This chain links TRBV28 with TRBJ1-1; 9 bases fit TRBD1. The CDR3 runs to 16 residues. Germline values: CDR1 MDHEN, CDR2 SYDVKM. V shed 8 bases, J shed 0 bases, and the junction held 10 bases outside the gene matches. This chain's CDR3 is CASRTDRGAMNTEAFF. CDR3 sequence (DNA): TGTGCCAGCCGGACAGACAGGGGGGCCATGAACACTGAAGCTTTCTTT.

The chain combines TRBV7-6 with TRBJ2-5; 8 bases map to TRBD1. This CDR3 is built from 15 residues. Germline V CDR1 and CDR2: SGHVS, FNYEAQ. The trim removed 4 bases at V and 5 bases at J, leaving 9 bases unmatched. CDR3 sequence (DNA): TGTGCCAGCAGCTACGCAACAGGGGGTGAGGAGACCCAGTACTTC. It translates to CASSYATGGEETQYF.

This chain connects TRBV15 to TRBJ1-3; D is unresolved. The germline gives CDR1 LNHNV, CDR2 YYDKDF (reference sequence). This CDR3 contains 13 residues. Trimming pared 5 bases from V and 2 bases from J, leaving 7 bases between. The CDR3 nucleotides read TGTGCCACCAGCGGGGTGGCTGGAAACACCATATATTTT. The encoded protein is CATSGVAGNTIYF.

The chain carries TRBV20-1 and TRBJ2-2; D gene uncertain. The CDR3 spans 11 residues. Germline values: CDR1 DFQATT, CDR2 SNEGSKA (reference sequence). The V gene lost 3 bases and the J gene lost 4 bases, with 3 bases spanning the gap. CDR3 amino acids: CSASPTGELFF. As DNA, the CDR3 is TGCAGTGCTAGCCCCACCGGGGAGCTGTTTTTT.